The next 5 T cell receptor beta chains were all read from a single sample in a study of tumor and adjacent non-tumor tissue in lung cancer. RNA was extracted from bulk tissue without any cell sorting. The normal lung tissue was taken more than 3 cm from the tumor edge. TCRbeta libraries were built with three rounds of nested PCR, modified from ARM-PCR. TCRdb analysed the multiplex PCR reads with MiXCR anew, one entry per CDR3 protein. The table lists 90,000 to 100,000 distinct CDR3 sequences, roughly 80% of them singletons. The sample consisted of distant non-tumor lung tissue. These receptors were taken from a man aged 55 to 70 with small cell lung cancer.

As concerns this clonotype: The germline gene is not matched at one end of the junction; a read error may be the cause. The rearrangement uses TRBV12-3 or TRBV12-4 and TRBJ1-5; D is unclear. The CDR3 length is 13 residues. The CDR3 coding sequence is TGTGCCAACAGTCTGGCAGGTGGCCAGCCCCAGCATTTT. Protein: CANSLAGGQPQHF.

A remark on this clonotype: This may be a read error, as it is one base from a much larger clone. CDR3 amino acids: CASNLAMGGRETQYF. The DNA of the CDR3 is TGTGCCAGCAACTTAGCGATGGGGGGCAGGGAGACCCAGTACTTC. This chain joins TRBV7-8 and TRBJ2-5, with D perhaps assigned TRBD1 or TRBD2 (6 bases each). Germline values: CDR1 SGHVS, CDR2 FQNEAQ. CDR3 length: 15 residues.

A note on this clonotype: A read error is possible here, since a much larger clone lies one base away. The chain is built from TRBV20-1 and TRBJ2-1; 10 bases align to TRBD2. Germline V gene data show CDR1 as DFQATT and CDR2 as SNEGSKA (reference sequence). This CDR3 has 15 residues. The CDR3 region has the DNA TGCAGTACTAGAGAGCTAGCGGGAGATTGGAATGAGCAGTTCTTC. This sequence encodes CSTRELAGDWNEQFF.

Of note for this clonotype: One junction end does not reproduce the germline sequence, and a read error may be involved. V is TRBV6-6 and J is TRBJ2-7; D not certain. The CDR3 covers 17 residues. Germline-derived CDR1 and CDR2 are MNHNY and SVGAGI (reference sequence). The CDR3 spells CASSPDQHGVLSYKQYF. DNA for the CDR3: TGTGCCAGCAGTCCAGATCAACATGGGGTTCTTTCCTACAAGCAGTACTTC.

On this clonotype: One junction end disagrees with the germline gene, perhaps due to a read error. The V and J genes are TRBV29-1 and TRBJ2-3; possible D gene TRBD2, 6 bases. The germline V gene encodes CDR1 SQVTM and CDR2 ANQGSEA. This CDR3 has 11 residues. The CDR3 is CCVAGWRTQYF. CDR3 nucleotide sequence: TGCTGCGTTGCGGGGTGGCGAACGCAGTATTTT.